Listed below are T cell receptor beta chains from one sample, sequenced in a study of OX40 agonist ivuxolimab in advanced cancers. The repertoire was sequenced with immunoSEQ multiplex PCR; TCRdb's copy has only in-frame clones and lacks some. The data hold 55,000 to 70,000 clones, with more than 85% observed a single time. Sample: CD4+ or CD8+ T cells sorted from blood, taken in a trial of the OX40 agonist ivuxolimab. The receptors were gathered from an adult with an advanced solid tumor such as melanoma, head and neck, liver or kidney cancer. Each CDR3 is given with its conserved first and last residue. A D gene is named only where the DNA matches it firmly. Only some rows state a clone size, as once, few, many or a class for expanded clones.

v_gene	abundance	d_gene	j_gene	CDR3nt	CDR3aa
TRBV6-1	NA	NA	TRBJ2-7	TGTGCCAGCACCCCTCCGGGACTTCTTGACGAGCAGTACTTC	CASTPPGLLDEQYF
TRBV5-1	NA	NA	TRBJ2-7	TGCGCCAGCAGCTTGGGATCAGGGTCCCCCTACGAGCAGTACTTC	CASSLGSGSPYEQYF
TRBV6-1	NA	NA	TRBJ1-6	TGTGCCAGCAGTGCCCCGGAGGGGCCTTATAATTCACCCCTCCACTTT	CASSAPEGPYNSPLHF
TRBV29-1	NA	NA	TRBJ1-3	TGCAGCGTTGGATCTGAGGTGCCTGGAAACACCATATATTTT	CSVGSEVPGNTIYF
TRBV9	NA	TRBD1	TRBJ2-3	TGTGCCAGCAGCCCAGAAGAGGGACAGGGGAATGGACATACAGATACGCAGTATTTT	CASSPEEGQGNGHTDTQYF
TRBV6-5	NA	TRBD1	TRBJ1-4	TGTGCCAGCAGTGGCGACAGGGGTCCGGTAAAACTGTTTTTT	CASSGDRGPVKLFF
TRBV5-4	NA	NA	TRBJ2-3	TGTGCCAGCAGCTTGTCGACAGTATACACAGATACGCAGTATTTT	CASSLSTVYTDTQYF
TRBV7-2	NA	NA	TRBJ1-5	TGTGCCAGCAGCTTATGGGCAGGGACATCAAATCAGCCCCAGCATTTT	CASSLWAGTSNQPQHF
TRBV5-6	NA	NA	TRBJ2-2	TGTGCCAGCAGCATCTTTGGGGGGACGAACACCGGGGAGCTGTTTTTT	CASSIFGGTNTGELFF
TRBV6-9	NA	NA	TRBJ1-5	TGTGCCAGCAGTTATACTCAGGGCCCCAGTCAGCCCCAGCATTTT	CASSYTQGPSQPQHF
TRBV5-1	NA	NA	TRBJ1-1	TGCGCCAGCAGCCGCGTGGACGGAGGGGCGAACACTGAAGCTTTCTTT	CASSRVDGGANTEAFF
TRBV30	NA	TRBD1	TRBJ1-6	TGTGCCGGGAGGACAGGGGTATCACCCCTCCACTTT	CAGRTGVSPLHF
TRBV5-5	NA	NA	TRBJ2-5	TGTGCCAGCAGCGGGGCCAGGGCGGAGACCCAGTACTTC	CASSGARAETQYF
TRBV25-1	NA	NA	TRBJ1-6	TGTGCCAGCAGTGAATTTCGTTCGTCACCCCTCCACTTT	CASSEFRSSPLHF
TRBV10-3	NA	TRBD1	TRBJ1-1	TGTGCCATCAGCGGGACAGGGGGAACGACTGAAGCTTTCTTT	CAISGTGGTTEAFF
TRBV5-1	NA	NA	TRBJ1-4	TGCGCCAGCAGACACGGGGGGGGCGCAGGGGCAACTAATGAAAAACTGTTTTTT	CASRHGGGAGATNEKLFF
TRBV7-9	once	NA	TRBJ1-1	TGTGCCAGCAGCTTAGCTTCGGCCCCCGTGGGAGCTTTCTTT	CASSLASAPVGAFF
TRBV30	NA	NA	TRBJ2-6	TGTGCCTGGAGTGTATGGAGCTCTGGGGCCAACGTCCTGACTTTC	CAWSVWSSGANVLTF
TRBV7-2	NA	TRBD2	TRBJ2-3	TGTGCCAGCAGCCGCCTAGGCGGGGGAGGCACAGATACGCAGTATTTT	CASSRLGGGGTDTQYF
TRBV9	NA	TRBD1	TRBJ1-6	TGTGCCAGCAGCGTAGCTACAGGGGGGATCTCACCCCTCCACTTT	CASSVATGGISPLHF
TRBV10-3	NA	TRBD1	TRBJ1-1	TGTGCCATCAGTTATCACGGGGGGACAGGGACCCGGCGCGCTTTCTTT	CAISYHGGTGTRRAFF
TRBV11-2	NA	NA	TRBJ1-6	TGTGCCAGCAGCTTAGAGAGGGTTTCACCCCTCCACTTT	CASSLERVSPLHF
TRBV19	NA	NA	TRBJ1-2	TGTGCCAGTAGTATCCTCGGGACGGGACATAACTATGGCTACACCTTC	CASSILGTGHNYGYTF
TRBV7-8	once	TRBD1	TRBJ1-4	TGTGCCAGCAGCCCCGGGACAGGGGTTGAAAAACTGTTTTTT	CASSPGTGVEKLFF
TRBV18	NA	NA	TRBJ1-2	TGTGCCAGCTCCCGAGAGGCTAACTATGGCTACACCTTC	CASSREANYGYTF
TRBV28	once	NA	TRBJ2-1	TGTGCCAGCACCCCAGTAAGCTACAATGAGCAGTTCTTC	CASTPVSYNEQFF
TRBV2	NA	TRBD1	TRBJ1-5	TGTGCCAGCAGTGGCCAAGGGACAGTAATCAGGCCCCAGCATTTT	CASSGQGTVIRPQHF
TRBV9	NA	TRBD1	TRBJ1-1	TGTGCCAGCAGCGGGACAGGGCTGAACACTGAAGCTTTCTTT	CASSGTGLNTEAFF
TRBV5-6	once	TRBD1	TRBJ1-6	TGTGCCAGCAGCGATAGCCGGACAGGCCATAATTCACCCCTCCACTTT	CASSDSRTGHNSPLHF
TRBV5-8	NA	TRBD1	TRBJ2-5	TGTGCCAGCACGATTGGGACAGGGGCTATTTCGCAAGAGACCCAGTACTTC	CASTIGTGAISQETQYF
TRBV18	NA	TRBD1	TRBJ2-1	TGTGCCAGCTCACCAGAAGGGACAGGGTTCTACAATGAGCAGTTCTTC	CASSPEGTGFYNEQFF
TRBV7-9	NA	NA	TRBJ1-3	TGTGCCAGCAGCACACGGGGGACCGGGTCAGGAAACACCATATATTTT	CASSTRGTGSGNTIYF
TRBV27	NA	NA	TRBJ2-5	TGTGCCAGCAGTTTTAGGGCGAGCCAAGAGACCCAGTACTTC	CASSFRASQETQYF
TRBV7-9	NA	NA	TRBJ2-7	TGTGCCAGCAGCTTCTCTGATATGGGCGAGCAGTACTTC	CASSFSDMGEQYF
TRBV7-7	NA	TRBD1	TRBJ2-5	TGTGCCAGCAGCTGGGACAGGAACCAAGAGACCCAGTACTTC	CASSWDRNQETQYF
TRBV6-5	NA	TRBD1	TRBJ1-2	TGTGCCAGCAGTCCGACAGGGGGTGGCTATGGCTACACCTTC	CASSPTGGGYGYTF
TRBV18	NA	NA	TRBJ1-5	TGTGCCAGCTCACCACGCCCGGGTAGCAATCAGCCCCAGCATTTT	CASSPRPGSNQPQHF
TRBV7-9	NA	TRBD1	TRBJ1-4	TGTGCCAGCAGCCCCCGCGGACAGGGGAGTAATGAAAAACTGTTTTTT	CASSPRGQGSNEKLFF
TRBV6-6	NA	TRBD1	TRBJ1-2	TGTGCCAGCAGTTACGGGGACAGGGTCAACTATGGCTACACCTTC	CASSYGDRVNYGYTF
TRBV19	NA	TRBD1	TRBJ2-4	TGTGCCAGTAAACACGCCGGGACAGCTCGCGCCAAAAACATTCAGTACTTC	CASKHAGTARAKNIQYF
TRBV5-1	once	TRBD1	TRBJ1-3	TGCGCCAGCAGCTTGGGGGGACAGTCTGGAAACACCATATATTTT	CASSLGGQSGNTIYF
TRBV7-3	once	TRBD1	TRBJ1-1	TGTGCCAGCAGCTTAAGCGGGACAGATATGAACACTGAAGCTTTCTTT	CASSLSGTDMNTEAFF
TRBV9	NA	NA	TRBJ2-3	TGTGCCAGTAACAGGGGAGGAGGCACAGATACGCAGTATTTT	CASNRGGGTDTQYF
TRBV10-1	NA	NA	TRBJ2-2	TGCGCCAGCAGTCCCTCAGGGATCCCCGGGGAGCTGTTTTTT	CASSPSGIPGELFF
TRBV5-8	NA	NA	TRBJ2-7	TGTGCCAGCAGCTTGCAGAAAATGGCGAGGATCTACGAGCAGTACTTC	CASSLQKMARIYEQYF
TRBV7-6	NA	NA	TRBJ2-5	TGTGCCAGCAGCCCAGGTCCCGCCCCGGCGGGAGAGACCCAGTACTTC	CASSPGPAPAGETQYF
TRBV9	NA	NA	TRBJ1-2	TGTGCCAGCAGCGTAGAAGCAGGGAACTATGGCTACACCTTC	CASSVEAGNYGYTF
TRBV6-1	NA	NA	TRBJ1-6	TGTGCCAGCAGTGAAGCTACAGTCCCGTATAATTCACCCCTCCACTTT	CASSEATVPYNSPLHF
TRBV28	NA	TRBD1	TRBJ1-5	TGTGCCAGCAGCCCTGGGACAGGGCAACGTCAGCCCCAGCATTTT	CASSPGTGQRQPQHF
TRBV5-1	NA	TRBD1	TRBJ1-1	TGCGCCAGCAGCCCCGAGACAGGGCGGCACACTGAAGCTTTCTTT	CASSPETGRHTEAFF
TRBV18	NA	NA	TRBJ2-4	TGTGCCAGCTCAGTACCCGGAACTCTCAAAAACATTCAGTACTTC	CASSVPGTLKNIQYF
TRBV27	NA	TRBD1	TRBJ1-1	TGTGCCAGCAGTTTCAAGATGATCGGACAGGGACGCACTGAAGCTTTCTTT	CASSFKMIGQGRTEAFF
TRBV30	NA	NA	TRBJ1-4	TGTGCCTGGAGTGTACGAGTTAATGAAAAACTGTTTTTT	CAWSVRVNEKLFF
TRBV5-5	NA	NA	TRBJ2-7	TGTGCCAGCAGCTCCATAGGCAGCCGGGACGTAACCTACGAGCAGTACTTC	CASSSIGSRDVTYEQYF
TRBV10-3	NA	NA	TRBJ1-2	TGTGCCATCAGTGAATTCGTAGGCTACACCTTC	CAISEFVGYTF